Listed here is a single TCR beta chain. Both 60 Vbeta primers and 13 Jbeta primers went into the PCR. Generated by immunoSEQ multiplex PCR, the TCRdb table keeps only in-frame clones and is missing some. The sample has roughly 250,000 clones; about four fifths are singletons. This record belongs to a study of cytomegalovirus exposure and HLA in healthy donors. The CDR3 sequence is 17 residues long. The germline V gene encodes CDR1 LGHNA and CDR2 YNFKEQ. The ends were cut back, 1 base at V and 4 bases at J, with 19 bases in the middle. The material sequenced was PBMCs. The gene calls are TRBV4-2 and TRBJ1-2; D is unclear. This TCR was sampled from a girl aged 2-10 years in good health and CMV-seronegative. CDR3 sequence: CASSQVSPWRTIYGYTF. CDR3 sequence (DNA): TGTGCCAGCAGCCAAGTATCCCCCTGGAGGACGATCTATGGCTACACCTTC.